This is a list of T cell receptor beta chains from one sample in a study of monozygotic twins with inflammatory bowel disease. TCRdb re-called the 5' RACE reads; one entry per CDR3 protein, DNA not given. The repertoire shows about 440,000 distinct CDR3 sequences; the top ten hold about 2.4%. Sequenced: blood. These receptors came from a human donor with ulcerative colitis or Crohn's disease, or a healthy co-twin of an affected twin (not recorded which). Both conserved end residues are part of each CDR3.

j_call v_call cdr3_aa
TRBJ2-1 TRBV27 CASSLGWEHYNEQFF
TRBJ2-2 TRBV5-1 CASSLVPGRGTGELFF
TRBJ2-3 TRBV7-9 CASSFPSTDTQYF
TRBJ1-1 TRBV7-2 CASSFFEGGTEAFF
TRBJ2-5 TRBV29-1 CSAGDDGLQETQYF
TRBJ2-1 TRBV28 CASRPPGQGGYNEQFF
TRBJ2-7 TRBV21-1 CASSPRLAGGHEQYF
TRBJ2-7 TRBV14 CASSQDTLAGTYEQYF
TRBJ2-5 TRBV7-9 CASSRSGKETQYF
TRBJ2-3 TRBV19 CASSYKRVPGTDTQYF
TRBJ2-2 TRBV28 CASSLLAGARTGELFF
TRBJ1-1 TRBV5-1 CASSLRTAVNTEAFF
TRBJ1-1 TRBV20-1 CSASVGQGAAEAFF
TRBJ1-6 TRBV7-2 CASSPGTGRAPLHF
TRBJ1-6 TRBV20-1 CSAPALGQGNSPLHF
TRBJ2-1 TRBV5-5 CASSPDIPSYNEQFF
TRBJ2-1 TRBV19 CASSPQREGRVF
TRBJ2-7 TRBV20-1 CSAREQGARNEQYF
TRBJ1-2 TRBV20-1 CSASPTAGYGYTF
TRBJ2-3 TRBV18 CASSPPLRGGDTQYF
TRBJ1-2 TRBV20-1 CSARDEWAGTSGYTF
TRBJ2-7 TRBV5-8 CASSPEGHSRNF
TRBJ2-2 TRBV5-1 CASRLGWNTGELFF
TRBJ1-4 TRBV5-4 CASSPRGTTNEKLFF
TRBJ2-1 TRBV7-2 CASSLRVLAAWHNEQFF
TRBJ2-2 TRBV5-1 CASQGLAGNTGELFF
TRBJ1-1 TRBV6-5 CASSYYGGTEAFF
TRBJ2-5 TRBV3-1 CASSLRAGGETQYF
TRBJ1-6 TRBV7-6 CASSLAPGGIPSNSPLHF
TRBJ2-2 TRBV5-1 CASSSGQGDTGELFF
TRBJ2-1 TRBV29-1 CSVEDRSGRGLNEQFF
TRBJ2-3 TRBV5-1 CASRSHSEGTQYF
TRBJ1-2 TRBV3-1 CASSQARGNYGYTF
TRBJ2-3 TRBV3-1 CASSQSSNTQYF
TRBJ1-1 TRBV5-5 CASRSRMGNTEAFF
TRBJ1-5 TRBV28 CASSGTELNQPQHF
TRBJ2-7 TRBV10-2 CASSGFSYEQYF
TRBJ2-7 TRBV30 CAWGHGSREQYF
TRBJ2-3 TRBV3-1 CASSQDPGGVTDTQYF
TRBJ2-5 TRBV12-3/TRBV12-4 CASSLGLIQETQYF
TRBJ1-2 TRBV6-5 CASSYSGQATSGGYTF
TRBJ2-2 TRBV5-1 CASSLVDLGGELFF
TRBJ2-1 TRBV30 CAWSGLWTGVSYNEQFF
TRBJ2-7 TRBV19 CASSITGVSSYEQYF
TRBJ2-2 TRBV5-1 CASSDGTSGAALGTGELFF
TRBJ1-6 TRBV20-1 CSAREGDSPLHF